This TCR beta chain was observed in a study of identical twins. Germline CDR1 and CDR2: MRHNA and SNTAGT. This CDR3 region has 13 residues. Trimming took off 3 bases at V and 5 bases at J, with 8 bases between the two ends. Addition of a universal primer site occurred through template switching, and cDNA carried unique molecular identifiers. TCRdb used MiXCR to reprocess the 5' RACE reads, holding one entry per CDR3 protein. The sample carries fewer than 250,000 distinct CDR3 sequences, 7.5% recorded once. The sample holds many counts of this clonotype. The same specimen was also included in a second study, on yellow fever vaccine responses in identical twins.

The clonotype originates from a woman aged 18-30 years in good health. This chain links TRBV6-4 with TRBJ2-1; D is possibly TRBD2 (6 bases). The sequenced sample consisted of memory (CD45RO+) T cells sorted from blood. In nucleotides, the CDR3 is TGTGCCAGCAGTGAGCGGGAACACAATGAGCAGTTCTTC. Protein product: CASSEREHNEQFF.